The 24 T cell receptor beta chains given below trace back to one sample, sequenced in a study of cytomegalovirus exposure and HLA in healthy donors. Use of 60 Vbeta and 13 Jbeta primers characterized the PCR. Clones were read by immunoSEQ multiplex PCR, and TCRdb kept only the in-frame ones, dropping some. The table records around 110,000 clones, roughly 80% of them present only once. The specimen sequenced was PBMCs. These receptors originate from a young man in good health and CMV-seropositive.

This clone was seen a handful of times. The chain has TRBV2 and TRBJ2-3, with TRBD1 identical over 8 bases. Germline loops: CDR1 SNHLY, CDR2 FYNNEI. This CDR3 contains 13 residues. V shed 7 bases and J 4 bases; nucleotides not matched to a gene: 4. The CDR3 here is CASKDRVADTQYF. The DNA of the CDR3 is TGTGCCAGCAAGGACAGGGTCGCAGATACGCAGTATTTT. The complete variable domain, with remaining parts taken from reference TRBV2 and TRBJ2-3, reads EPEVTQTPSHQVTQMGQEVILRCVPISNHLYFYWYRQILGQKVEFLVSFYNNEISEKSEIFDDQFSVERPDGSNFTLKIRSTKLEDSAMYFCASKDRVADTQYFGPGTRLTVL.

This CDR3 is CASSLDRLSYEQYF. CDR3 in DNA: TGTGCCAGCTCACTGGACAGGCTTTCCTACGAGCAGTACTTC. The rearrangement uses TRBV18 and TRBJ2-7; 7 bases align to TRBD1. Unmatched junction bases numbered 4, after V lost 4 bases and J lost 1 base. The germline V gene encodes CDR1 KGHSH and CDR2 LQKENI. The CDR3 extends over 14 amino acids. Using reference TRBV18 and TRBJ2-7 for the parts outside the CDR3, the full variable domain is NAGVMQNPRHLVRRRGQEARLRCSPMKGHSHVYWYRQLPEEGLKFMVYLQKENIIDESGMPKERFSAEFPKEGPSILRIQQVVRGDSAAYFCASSLDRLSYEQYFGPGTRLTVT.

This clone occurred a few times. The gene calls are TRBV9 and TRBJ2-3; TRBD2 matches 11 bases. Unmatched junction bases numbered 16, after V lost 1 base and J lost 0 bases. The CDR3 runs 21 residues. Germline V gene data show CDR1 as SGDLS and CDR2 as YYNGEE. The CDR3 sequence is CASSVSPRLSGGAGSTDTQYF. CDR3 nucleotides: TGTGCCAGCAGCGTAAGCCCTCGGCTTAGCGGGGGGGCCGGGAGCACAGATACGCAGTATTTT.

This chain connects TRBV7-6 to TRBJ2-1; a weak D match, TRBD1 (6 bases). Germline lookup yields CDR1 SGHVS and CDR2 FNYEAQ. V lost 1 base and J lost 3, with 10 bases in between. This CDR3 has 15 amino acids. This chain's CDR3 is CASSLGVGGYNEQFF. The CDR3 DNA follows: TGTGCCAGCAGCTTAGGAGTAGGGGGCTACAATGAGCAGTTCTTC.

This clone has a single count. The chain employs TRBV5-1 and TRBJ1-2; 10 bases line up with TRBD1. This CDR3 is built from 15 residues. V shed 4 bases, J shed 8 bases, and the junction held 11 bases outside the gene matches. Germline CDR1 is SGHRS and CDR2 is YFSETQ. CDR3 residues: CASSDLGQGERGYTF. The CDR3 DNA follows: TGCGCCAGCAGCGACCTAGGACAGGGGGAGAGAGGCTACACCTTC.

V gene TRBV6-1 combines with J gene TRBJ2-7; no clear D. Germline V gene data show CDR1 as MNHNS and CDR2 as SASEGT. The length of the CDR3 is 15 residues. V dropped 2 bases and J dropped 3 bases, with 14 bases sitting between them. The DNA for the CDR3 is TGTGCCAGCAGTGAAAGGCAGGCTAATCTCTACGAGCAGTACTTC. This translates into CASSERQANLYEQYF.

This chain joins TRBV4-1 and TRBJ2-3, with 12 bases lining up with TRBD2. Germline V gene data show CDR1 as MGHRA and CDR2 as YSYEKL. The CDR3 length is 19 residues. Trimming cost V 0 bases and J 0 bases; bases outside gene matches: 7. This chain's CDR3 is CASSQDNLAGGPSTDTQYF. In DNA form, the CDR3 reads TGCGCCAGCAGCCAAGATAACCTAGCGGGGGGGCCCAGCACAGATACGCAGTATTTT.

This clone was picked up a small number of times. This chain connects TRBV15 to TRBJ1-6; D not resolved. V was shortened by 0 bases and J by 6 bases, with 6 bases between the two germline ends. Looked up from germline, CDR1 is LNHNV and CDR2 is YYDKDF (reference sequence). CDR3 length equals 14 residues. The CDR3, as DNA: TGTGCCACCAGCAGAGATTTGAGTAATTCACCCCTCCACTTT. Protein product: CATSRDLSNSPLHF.

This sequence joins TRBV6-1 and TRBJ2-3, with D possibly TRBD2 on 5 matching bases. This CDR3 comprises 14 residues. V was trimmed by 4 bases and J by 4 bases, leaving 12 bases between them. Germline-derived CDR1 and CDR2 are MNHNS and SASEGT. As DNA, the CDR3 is TGTGCCAGCAGTGGCCGGACTCGGGCAGATACGCAGTATTTT. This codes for CASSGRTRADTQYF.

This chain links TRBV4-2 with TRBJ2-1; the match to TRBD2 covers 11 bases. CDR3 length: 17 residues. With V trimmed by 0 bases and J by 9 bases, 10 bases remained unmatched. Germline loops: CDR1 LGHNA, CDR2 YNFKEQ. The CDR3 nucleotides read TGTGCCAGCAGCCAAGAAGTAGTAGCGGGGGGGCGGGGTGAGCAGTTCTTC. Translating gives CASSQEVVAGGRGEQFF.

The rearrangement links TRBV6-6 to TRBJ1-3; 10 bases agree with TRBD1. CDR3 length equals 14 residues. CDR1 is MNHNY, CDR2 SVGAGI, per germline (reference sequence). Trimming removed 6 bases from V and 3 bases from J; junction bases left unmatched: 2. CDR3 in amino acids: CASRTGGVGNTIYF. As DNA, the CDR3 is TGTGCCAGCAGGACAGGGGGCGTTGGAAACACCATATATTTT.

This CDR3 reads CASSLASGGNTGELFF. CDR3 coding DNA: TGTGCCAGCAGCTTAGCTAGCGGGGGGAACACCGGGGAGCTGTTTTTT. The gene calls are TRBV7-2 and TRBJ2-2; TRBD2 aligns across 9 bases. The CDR3 is 16 amino acids. The V gene's germline CDR1 is SGHTA and CDR2 FQGNSA. V gave up 0 bases and J gave up 1 base; unmatched junction bases: 0.

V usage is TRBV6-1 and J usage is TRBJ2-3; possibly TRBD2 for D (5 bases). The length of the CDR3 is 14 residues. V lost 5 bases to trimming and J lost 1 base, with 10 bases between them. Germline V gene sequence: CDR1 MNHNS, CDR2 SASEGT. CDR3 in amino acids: CASSWEFGTDTQYF. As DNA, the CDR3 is TGTGCCAGCAGTTGGGAGTTCGGCACAGATACGCAGTATTTT.

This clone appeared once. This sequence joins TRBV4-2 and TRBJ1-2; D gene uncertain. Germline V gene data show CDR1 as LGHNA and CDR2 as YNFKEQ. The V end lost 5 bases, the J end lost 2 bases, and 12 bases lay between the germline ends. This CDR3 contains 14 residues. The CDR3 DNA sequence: TGTGCCAGCAGCGCGGGAGAACAAAACTATGGCTACACCTTC. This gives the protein CASSAGEQNYGYTF.

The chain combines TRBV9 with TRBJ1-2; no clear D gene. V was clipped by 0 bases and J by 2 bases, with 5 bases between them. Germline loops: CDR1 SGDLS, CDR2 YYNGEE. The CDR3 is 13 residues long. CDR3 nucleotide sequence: TGTGCCAGCAGCGTAGTCCCGAACTATGGCTACACCTTC. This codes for CASSVVPNYGYTF.

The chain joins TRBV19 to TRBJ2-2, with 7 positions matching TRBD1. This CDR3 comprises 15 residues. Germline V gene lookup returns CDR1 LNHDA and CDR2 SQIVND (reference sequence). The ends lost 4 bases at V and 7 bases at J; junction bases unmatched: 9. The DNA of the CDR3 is TGTGCCAGTAGTAACCACAGGGGTGGGGGCGGGGAGCTGTTTTTT. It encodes CASSNHRGGGGELFF.

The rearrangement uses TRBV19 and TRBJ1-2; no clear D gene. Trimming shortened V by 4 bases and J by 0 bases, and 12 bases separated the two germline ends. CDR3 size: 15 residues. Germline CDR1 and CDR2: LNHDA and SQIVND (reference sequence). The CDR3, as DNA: TGTGCCAGTAGTACGTCTTACTCGTCTAACTATGGCTACACCTTC. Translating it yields CASSTSYSSNYGYTF.

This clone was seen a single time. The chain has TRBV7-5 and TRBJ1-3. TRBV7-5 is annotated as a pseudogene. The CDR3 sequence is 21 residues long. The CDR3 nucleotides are TGTGTCAGAAGCTCGATAAATCCCGAGGGTCTCAGTATCTACTCTGGAAACACCATATATTTT. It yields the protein CVRSSINPEGLSIYSGNTIYF.

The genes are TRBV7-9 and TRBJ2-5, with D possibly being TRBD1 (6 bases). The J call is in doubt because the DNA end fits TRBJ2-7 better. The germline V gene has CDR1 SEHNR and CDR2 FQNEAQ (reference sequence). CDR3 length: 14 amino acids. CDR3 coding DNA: TGTGCCAGCAGCCGTGACAGGACAAGGAACGAGCAGTACTTC. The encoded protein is CASSRDRTRNEQYF.

Written as DNA, the CDR3 is TGTGCCAGCAGCCTCCAGGGGGCTGGAAACACCATATATTTT. Translated, it gives CASSLQGAGNTIYF. The chain combines TRBV11-2 with TRBJ1-3; 7 positions match TRBD1. CDR3 length equals 14 residues. The germline V gene has CDR1 SGHAT and CDR2 FQNNGV. The junction had 3 bases not matched to a gene; V was cut back by 5 bases and J by 2 bases.

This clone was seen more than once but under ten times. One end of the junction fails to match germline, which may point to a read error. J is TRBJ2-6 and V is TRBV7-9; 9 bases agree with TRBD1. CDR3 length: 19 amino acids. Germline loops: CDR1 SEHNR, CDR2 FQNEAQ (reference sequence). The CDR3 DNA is TGTTCCAGCAGCCCCGTGCCGGGACAGGGTTCATCTGGGGCCAACGTCCTGACTTTC. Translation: CSSSPVPGQGSSGANVLTF.

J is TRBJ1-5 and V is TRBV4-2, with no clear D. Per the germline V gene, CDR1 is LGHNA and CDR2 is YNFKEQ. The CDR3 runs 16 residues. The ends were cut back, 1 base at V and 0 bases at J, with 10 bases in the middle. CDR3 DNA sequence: TGTGCCAGCAGCCAAGCGCTCGGTCTTAGCAATCAGCCCCAGCATTTT. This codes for CASSQALGLSNQPQHF.

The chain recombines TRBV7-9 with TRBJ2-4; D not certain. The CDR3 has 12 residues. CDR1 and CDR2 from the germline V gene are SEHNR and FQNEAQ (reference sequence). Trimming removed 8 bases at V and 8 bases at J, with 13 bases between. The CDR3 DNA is TGTGCCAGCGCCCTTAATACATACATTCAGTACTTC. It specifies CASALNTYIQYF.

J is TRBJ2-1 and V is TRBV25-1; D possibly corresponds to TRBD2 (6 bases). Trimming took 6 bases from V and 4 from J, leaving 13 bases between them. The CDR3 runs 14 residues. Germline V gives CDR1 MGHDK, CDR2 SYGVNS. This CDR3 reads CASSRLGGYNEQFF. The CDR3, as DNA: TGTGCCAGCAGCCGACTAGGAGGGTACAATGAGCAGTTCTTC.